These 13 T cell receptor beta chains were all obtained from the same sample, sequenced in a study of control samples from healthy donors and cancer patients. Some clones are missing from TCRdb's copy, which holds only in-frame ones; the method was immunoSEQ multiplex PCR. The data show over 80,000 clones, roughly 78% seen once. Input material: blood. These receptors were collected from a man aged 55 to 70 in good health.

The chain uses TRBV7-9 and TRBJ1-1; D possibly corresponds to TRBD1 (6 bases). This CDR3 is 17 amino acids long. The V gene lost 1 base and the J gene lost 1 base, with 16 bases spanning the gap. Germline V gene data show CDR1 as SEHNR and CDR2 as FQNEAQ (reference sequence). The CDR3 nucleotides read TGTGCCAGCAGCTTAGATTACGGGGGCCTCGGGAACACTGAAGCTTTCTTT. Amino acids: CASSLDYGGLGNTEAFF. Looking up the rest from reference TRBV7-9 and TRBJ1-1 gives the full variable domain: DTGVSQNPRHKITKRGQNVTFRCDPISEHNRLYWYRQTLGQGPEFLTYFQNEAQLEKSRLLSDRFSAERPKGSFSTLEIQRTEQGDSAMYLCASSLDYGGLGNTEAFFGQGTRLTVV.

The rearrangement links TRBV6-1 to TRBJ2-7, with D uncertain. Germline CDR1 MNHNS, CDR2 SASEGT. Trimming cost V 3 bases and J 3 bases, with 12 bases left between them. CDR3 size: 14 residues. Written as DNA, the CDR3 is TGTGCCAGCAGTGAGACTGGCAGTCGCTACGAGCAGTACTTC. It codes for CASSETGSRYEQYF.

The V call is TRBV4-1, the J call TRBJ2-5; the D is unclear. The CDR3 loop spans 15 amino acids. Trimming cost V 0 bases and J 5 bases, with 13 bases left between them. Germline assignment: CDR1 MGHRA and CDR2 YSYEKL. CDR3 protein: CASSQDPGFGETQYF. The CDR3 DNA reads TGCGCCAGCAGCCAAGATCCGGGTTTTGGTGAGACCCAGTACTTC.

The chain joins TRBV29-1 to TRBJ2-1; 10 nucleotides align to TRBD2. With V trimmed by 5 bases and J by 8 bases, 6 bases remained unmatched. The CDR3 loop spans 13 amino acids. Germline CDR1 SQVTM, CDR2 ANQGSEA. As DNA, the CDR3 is TGCAGCGTTCTAGCGGGAGTAACCTATGAGCAGTTCTTC. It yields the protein CSVLAGVTYEQFF.

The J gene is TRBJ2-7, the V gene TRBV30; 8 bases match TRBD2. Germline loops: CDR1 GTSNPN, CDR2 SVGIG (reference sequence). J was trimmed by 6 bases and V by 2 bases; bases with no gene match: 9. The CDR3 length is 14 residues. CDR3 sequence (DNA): TGTGCCTGGAGTCTACGGCGGGGGGACCTCGAGCAGTACTTC. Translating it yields CAWSLRRGDLEQYF.

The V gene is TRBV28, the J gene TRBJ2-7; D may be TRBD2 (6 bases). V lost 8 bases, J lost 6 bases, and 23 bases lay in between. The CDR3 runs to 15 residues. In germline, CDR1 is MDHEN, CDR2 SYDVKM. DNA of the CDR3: TGTGCCAGCTCTCCAGTCGGCACGGGAGCCGGCGAGCAGTACTTC. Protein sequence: CASSPVGTGAGEQYF.

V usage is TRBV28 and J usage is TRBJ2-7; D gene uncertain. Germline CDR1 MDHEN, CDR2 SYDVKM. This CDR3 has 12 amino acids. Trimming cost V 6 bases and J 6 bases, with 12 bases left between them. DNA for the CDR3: TGTGCCAGCAGGACCCCGGCTGGCGAGCAGTACTTC. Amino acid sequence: CASRTPAGEQYF. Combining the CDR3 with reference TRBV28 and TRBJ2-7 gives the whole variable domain DVKVTQSSRYLVKRTGEKVFLECVQDMDHENMFWYRQDPGLGLRLIYFSYDVKMKEKGDIPEGYSVSREKKERFSLILESASTNQTSMYLCASRTPAGEQYFGPGTRLTVT.

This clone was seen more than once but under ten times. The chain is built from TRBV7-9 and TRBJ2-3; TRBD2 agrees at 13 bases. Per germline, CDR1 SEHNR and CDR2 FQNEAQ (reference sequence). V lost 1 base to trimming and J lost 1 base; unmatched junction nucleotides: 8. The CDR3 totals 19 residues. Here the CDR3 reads CASSLGTSGRILGTDTQYF. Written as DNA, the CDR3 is TGTGCCAGCAGCTTAGGGACTAGCGGGAGAATATTGGGCACAGATACGCAGTATTTT.

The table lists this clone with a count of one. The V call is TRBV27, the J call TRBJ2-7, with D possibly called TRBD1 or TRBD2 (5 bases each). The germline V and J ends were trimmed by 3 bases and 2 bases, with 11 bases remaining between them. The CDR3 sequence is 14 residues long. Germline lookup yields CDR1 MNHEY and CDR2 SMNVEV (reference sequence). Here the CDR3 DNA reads TGTGCCAGCAGTTTGGCAGGGAGAGCCTACGAGCAGTACTTC. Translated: CASSLAGRAYEQYF.

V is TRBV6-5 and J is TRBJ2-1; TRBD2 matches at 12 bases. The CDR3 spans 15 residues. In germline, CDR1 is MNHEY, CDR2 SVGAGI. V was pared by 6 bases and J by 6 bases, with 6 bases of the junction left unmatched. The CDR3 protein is CASSKGLAGPNEQFF. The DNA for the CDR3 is TGTGCCAGCAGCAAAGGACTAGCGGGGCCCAATGAGCAGTTCTTC.

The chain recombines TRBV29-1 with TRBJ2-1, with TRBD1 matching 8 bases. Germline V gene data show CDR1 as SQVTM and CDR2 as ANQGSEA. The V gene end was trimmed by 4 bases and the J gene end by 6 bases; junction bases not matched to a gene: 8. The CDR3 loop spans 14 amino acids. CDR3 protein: CSVVLGQGGNEQFF. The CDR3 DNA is TGCAGCGTTGTTTTAGGACAGGGAGGCAATGAGCAGTTCTTC.

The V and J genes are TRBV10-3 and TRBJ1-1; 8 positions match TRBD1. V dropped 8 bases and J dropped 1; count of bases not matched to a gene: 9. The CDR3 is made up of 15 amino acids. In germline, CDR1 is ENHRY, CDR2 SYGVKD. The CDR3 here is CAIGGRTGTNTEAFF. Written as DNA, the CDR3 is TGTGCCATCGGGGGTAGGACAGGGACGAACACTGAAGCTTTCTTT.

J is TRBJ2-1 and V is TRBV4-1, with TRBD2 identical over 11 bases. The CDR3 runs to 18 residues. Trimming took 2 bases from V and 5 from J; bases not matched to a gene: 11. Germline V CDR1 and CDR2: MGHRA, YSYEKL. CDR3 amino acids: CASSQLIAGTSGNNEQFF. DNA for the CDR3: TGCGCCAGCAGCCAACTGATTGCCGGGACTAGCGGAAACAATGAGCAGTTCTTC.